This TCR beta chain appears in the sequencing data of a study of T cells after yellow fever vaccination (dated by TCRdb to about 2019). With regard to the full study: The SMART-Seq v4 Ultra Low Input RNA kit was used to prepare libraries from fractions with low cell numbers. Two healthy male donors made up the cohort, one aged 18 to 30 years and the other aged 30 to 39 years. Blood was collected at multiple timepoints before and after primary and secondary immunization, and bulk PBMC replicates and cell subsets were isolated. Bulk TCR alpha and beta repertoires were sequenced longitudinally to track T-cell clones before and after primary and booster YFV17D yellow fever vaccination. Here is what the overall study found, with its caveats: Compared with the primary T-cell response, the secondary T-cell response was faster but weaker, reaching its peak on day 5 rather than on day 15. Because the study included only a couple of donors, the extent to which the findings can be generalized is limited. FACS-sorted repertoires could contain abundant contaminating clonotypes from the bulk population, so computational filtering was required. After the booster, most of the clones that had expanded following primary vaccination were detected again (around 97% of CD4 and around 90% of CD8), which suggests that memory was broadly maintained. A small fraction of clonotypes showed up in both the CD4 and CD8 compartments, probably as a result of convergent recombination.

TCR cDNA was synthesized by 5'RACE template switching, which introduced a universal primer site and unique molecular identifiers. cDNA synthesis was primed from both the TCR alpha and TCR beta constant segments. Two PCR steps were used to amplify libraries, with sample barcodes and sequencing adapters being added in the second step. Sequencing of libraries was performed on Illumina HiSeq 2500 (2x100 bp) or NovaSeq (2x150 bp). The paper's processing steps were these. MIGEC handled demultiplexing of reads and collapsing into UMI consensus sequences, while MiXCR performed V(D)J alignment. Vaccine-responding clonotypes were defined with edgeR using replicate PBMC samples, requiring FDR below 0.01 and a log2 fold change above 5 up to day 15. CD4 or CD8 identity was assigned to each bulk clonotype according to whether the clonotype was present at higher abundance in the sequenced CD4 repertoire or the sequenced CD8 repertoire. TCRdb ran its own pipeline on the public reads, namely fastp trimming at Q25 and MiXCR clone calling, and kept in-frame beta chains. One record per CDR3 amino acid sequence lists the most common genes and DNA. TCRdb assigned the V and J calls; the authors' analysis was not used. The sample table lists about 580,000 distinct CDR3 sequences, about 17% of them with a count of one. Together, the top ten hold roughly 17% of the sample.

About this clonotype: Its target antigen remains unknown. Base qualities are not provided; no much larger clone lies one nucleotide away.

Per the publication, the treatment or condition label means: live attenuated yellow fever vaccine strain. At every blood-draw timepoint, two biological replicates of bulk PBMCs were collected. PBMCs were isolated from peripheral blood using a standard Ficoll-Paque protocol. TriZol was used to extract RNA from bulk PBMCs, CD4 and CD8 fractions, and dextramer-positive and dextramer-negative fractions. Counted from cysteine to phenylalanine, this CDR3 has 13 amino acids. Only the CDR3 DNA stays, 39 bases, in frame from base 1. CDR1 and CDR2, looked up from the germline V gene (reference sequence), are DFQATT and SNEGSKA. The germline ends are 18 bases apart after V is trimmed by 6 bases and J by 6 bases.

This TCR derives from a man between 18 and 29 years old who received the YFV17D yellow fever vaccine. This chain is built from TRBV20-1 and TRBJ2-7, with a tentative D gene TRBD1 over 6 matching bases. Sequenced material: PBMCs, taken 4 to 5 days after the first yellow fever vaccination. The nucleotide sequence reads TGCAGTGCACGACAGGTGGAAATAGGCGAGCAGTACTTC. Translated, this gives CSARQVEIGEQYF.